These 24 T cell receptor beta chains were all obtained from the same sample, sequenced in a study of cytomegalovirus exposure and HLA in healthy donors. It was with 60 Vbeta and 13 Jbeta primers that the PCR ran. TCRdb's copy holds only in-frame clones and misses some; the assay was immunoSEQ multiplex PCR. The sample has 130,000 to 150,000 clones, over 60% seen once; the top ten hold approximately 7%. Sample: PBMCs. These TCRs come from a man aged 35 to 55 in good health and CMV-seropositive.

The chain has TRBV7-2 and TRBJ2-1, with TRBD2 matching 9 bases. The CDR3 sequence is 16 residues long. CDR1 SGHTA and CDR2 FQGNSA come from the germline V gene. The junction had 14 bases not matched to a gene; V was cut back by 1 base and J by 13 bases. The chain's CDR3 is CASSLVNKGLAGNQFF. CDR3 sequence (DNA): TGTGCCAGCAGCTTAGTCAATAAGGGGCTAGCGGGGAACCAGTTCTTC.

This clone was observed a single time. The genes are TRBV4-1 and TRBJ2-1; 13 bases map to TRBD2. V lost 2 bases to trimming and J lost 7 bases; unmatched junction nucleotides: 8. Looked up from germline, CDR1 is MGHRA and CDR2 is YSYEKL. The CDR3 has 17 residues. CDR3 region: CASSQTGLAGAGNEQFF. CDR3 DNA sequence: TGCGCCAGCAGCCAAACTGGACTAGCGGGGGCGGGGAATGAGCAGTTCTTC.

This rearrangement joins TRBV7-2 to TRBJ1-1; the D gene is possibly TRBD1 (5 bases). The CDR3 has 12 residues. The germline gives CDR1 SGHTA, CDR2 FQGNSA. V was trimmed by 1 base and J by 8 bases, leaving 8 bases between them. The CDR3 loop reads CASSLGGGEAFF. Here the CDR3 DNA reads TGTGCCAGCAGCTTAGGGGGCGGCGAAGCTTTCTTT.

V is TRBV19 and J is TRBJ1-1; D is undetermined. This CDR3 has 12 amino acids. Between the trimmed V and J ends, which lost 5 bases and 10 bases, there was a span of 14 bases. The germline V gene has CDR1 LNHDA and CDR2 SQIVND (reference sequence). The CDR3 bases are TGTGCCAGTAGTTTCTCTTCCCACGGAGCTTTCTTT. It specifies CASSFSSHGAFF.

This chain links TRBV29-1 with TRBJ2-1, with 8 bases matching TRBD2. The germline CDR1 and CDR2 sequences are SQVTM and ANQGSEA. This CDR3 contains 14 residues. The V and J ends lost 4 bases and 8 bases, in that order; junction bases with no gene match: 10. The CDR3 nucleotides read TGCAGCGTTGTGGAGCGGGAGTATAAGTATGAGCAGTTCTTC. This translates into CSVVEREYKYEQFF.

The count of this clone is one. This chain links TRBV6-5 with TRBJ1-1; D is possibly TRBD1 (5 bases). The CDR3 totals 15 residues. In germline, CDR1 is MNHEY, CDR2 SVGAGI. V was shortened by 4 bases and J by 1 base, with 13 bases between the two germline ends. In DNA, the CDR3 is TGTGCCAGCAGTTTAGACAGAGCTAGGAACACTGAAGCTTTCTTT. Its translation is CASSLDRARNTEAFF.

The chain is built from TRBV5-1 and TRBJ2-4; 8 positions match TRBD1. J was trimmed by 4 bases and V by 4 bases; bases with no gene match: 10. Germline V lookup: CDR1 SGHRS, CDR2 YFSETQ. This CDR3 contains 16 residues. The CDR3 here is CASSIDRGRGKNIQYF. The DNA of the CDR3 is TGCGCCAGCAGCATAGACAGGGGACGGGGAAAAAACATTCAGTACTTC.

This chain joins TRBV7-8 and TRBJ2-5, with TRBD2 identical over 15 bases. The CDR3 totals 17 residues. CDR1 is SGHVS and CDR2 is FQNEAQ in the germline V gene. V lost 5 bases, J lost 1 base, and 5 bases stayed unmatched. The CDR3: CASSPGLAGGPQETQYF. CDR3 DNA sequence: TGTGCCAGCAGCCCTGGACTAGCGGGGGGGCCCCAAGAGACCCAGTACTTC.

The chain recombines TRBV5-1 with TRBJ2-7; 8 nucleotides match TRBD1. CDR1 is SGHRS, CDR2 YFSETQ, per germline. With V trimmed by 4 bases and J by 3 bases, 9 bases remained unmatched. The CDR3 length is 15 residues. The CDR3 is CASSPSGTGSYEQYF. DNA for the CDR3: TGCGCCAGCAGCCCCTCCGGGACAGGAAGCTACGAGCAGTACTTC.

The chain joins TRBV29-1 to TRBJ2-7; 7 bases fit TRBD1. V lost 7 bases, J lost 7 bases, and 10 bases stayed unmatched. CDR3 length: 12 amino acids. CDR1 SQVTM and CDR2 ANQGSEA come from the germline V gene. The CDR3 here is CSAGQASGEQYF. The CDR3 DNA reads as TGCAGCGCTGGACAGGCGAGTGGAGAGCAGTACTTC.

V usage is TRBV6-6 and J usage is TRBJ1-1, with D possibly being TRBD1 (6 bases). The V end lost 3 bases, the J end lost 2 bases, and 13 bases lay between the germline ends. CDR3 length: 15 residues. Germline V gives CDR1 MNHNY, CDR2 SVGAGI (reference sequence). In nucleotides, the CDR3 is TGTGCCAGCAGTTATTCTGGGGGCGGAAACACTGAAGCTTTCTTT. This codes for CASSYSGGGNTEAFF.

CDR3 sequence: CASSFPTTGFGEKLFF. The CDR3 region has the DNA TGTGCCAGCAGTTTCCCCACGACTGGGTTTGGGGAAAAACTGTTTTTT. The chain is built from TRBV28 and TRBJ1-4; D remains ambiguous. This CDR3 comprises 16 residues. The germline V gene has CDR1 MDHEN and CDR2 SYDVKM. V gave up 3 bases and J gave up 8 bases, with 19 bases separating them.

The V and J genes are TRBV4-1 and TRBJ2-7; 7 nucleotides match TRBD1. The CDR3 contains 14 residues. V shed 2 bases and J 6 bases; nucleotides not matched to a gene: 7. CDR1 MGHRA and CDR2 YSYEKL come from the germline V gene. The CDR3 spells CASSQMGQTPEQYF. CDR3 nucleotides: TGCGCCAGCAGCCAAATGGGACAGACTCCCGAGCAGTACTTC.

The chain carries TRBV5-8 and TRBJ1-5; D not resolved. Trimming took 4 bases from V and 7 from J, leaving 12 bases between them. Germline V gene sequence: CDR1 SGHTS, CDR2 YDEGEE. This CDR3 is built from 13 residues. CDR3 nucleotide sequence: TGTGCCAGCAGCCGTTTCAGGAACCAGCCCCAGCATTTT. Amino acid sequence: CASSRFRNQPQHF. Full variable domain (missing parts from reference TRBV5-8 and TRBJ1-5): EAGVTQSPTHLIKTRGQQATLRCSPISGHTSVYWYQQALGLGLQFLLWYDEGEERNRGNFPPRFSGRQFPNYSSELNVNALELEDSALYLCASSRFRNQPQHFGDGTRLSIL.

This chain joins TRBV6-6 and TRBJ2-5; 7 bases fit TRBD2. Germline V gene lookup returns CDR1 MNHNY and CDR2 SVGAGI (reference sequence). V lost 4 bases and J lost 2; bases outside the gene matches: 10. There are 16 residues in the CDR3. This CDR3 is CASSSWGGWEQETQYF. CDR3 DNA sequence: TGTGCCAGCAGTTCATGGGGGGGTTGGGAACAAGAGACCCAGTACTTC.

The V gene is TRBV7-8, the J gene TRBJ2-1; D possibly corresponds to TRBD1 (5 bases). The V end lost 4 bases, the J end lost 6 bases, and 13 bases lay between the germline ends. The CDR3 extends over 14 amino acids. Germline V gene data show CDR1 as SGHVS and CDR2 as FQNEAQ. The CDR3 region has the DNA TGTGCCAGCAGCTGGGGCGCTGGGATCAATGAGCAGTTCTTC. Translation gives CASSWGAGINEQFF.

The chain has TRBV5-1 and TRBJ2-7; 9 bases match TRBD1. The junction had 4 bases not matched to a gene; V was cut back by 4 bases and J by 8 bases. Germline assignment: CDR1 SGHRS and CDR2 YFSETQ. This CDR3 contains 12 residues. CDR3 nucleotide sequence: TGCGCCAGCAGCATGGACAGGGGCCAGCAGTACTTC. This codes for CASSMDRGQQYF.

The chain is built from TRBV28 and TRBJ1-1, with a weak D call TRBD1 (6 bases). V lost 7 bases to trimming and J lost 1 base, with 16 bases between them. Per the germline V gene, CDR1 is MDHEN and CDR2 is SYDVKM. This CDR3 is built from 15 residues. The CDR3 nucleotides are TGTGCCAGCACCCCCTTAGACAGGACGAACACTGAAGCTTTCTTT. This sequence encodes CASTPLDRTNTEAFF.

A few counts support this clone. CDR3 DNA sequence: TGTGCCAGCTCAGCAACCGGGACAGGGAGCACTGAAGCTTTCTTT. Amino acids: CASSATGTGSTEAFF. The V and J genes are TRBV18 and TRBJ1-1; TRBD1 aligns across 9 bases. Unmatched junction bases numbered 8, after V lost 5 bases and J lost 4 bases. Per germline, CDR1 KGHSH and CDR2 LQKENI. There are 15 residues in the CDR3.

The J gene is TRBJ2-2, the V gene TRBV6-5; 7 bases align to TRBD1. Germline V CDR1 and CDR2: MNHEY, SVGAGI. The CDR3 extends over 15 amino acids. V shed 5 bases and J 0 bases; nucleotides not matched to a gene: 3. CDR3 region: CASSRTGSNTGELFF. CDR3 in DNA: TGTGCCAGCAGTCGGACAGGTTCGAACACCGGGGAGCTGTTTTTT.

The J gene is TRBJ1-2, the V gene TRBV4-1; TRBD1 matches at 7 bases. Germline CDR1 MGHRA, CDR2 YSYEKL. This CDR3 comprises 17 residues. V was clipped by 4 bases and J by 0 bases; unmatched bases: 11. CDR3 region: CASSPVDRVMANYGYTF. The CDR3 nucleotides read TGCGCCAGCAGCCCCGTCGACAGGGTGATGGCTAACTATGGCTACACCTTC.

This clone appeared a single time. A read error may produce the germline difference seen at one junction end. This rearrangement joins TRBV7-6 to TRBJ1-1, with TRBD1 matching 9 bases. The V gene's germline CDR1 is SGHVS and CDR2 FNYEAQ. The CDR3 extends over 15 amino acids. The CDR3 protein is CASSSGQGLNTEAFF. CDR3 coding DNA: TGTGCCAGCAGCTCGGGACAGGGTCTGAATACTGAAGCTTTCTTT.

This clone has just a few counts. This chain joins TRBV6-6 and TRBJ1-1; the D is unclear. V lost 1 base, J lost 1 base, and 7 bases lay in between. Looked up from germline, CDR1 is MNHNY and CDR2 is SVGAGI (reference sequence). This CDR3 contains 14 residues. DNA for the CDR3: TGTGCCAGCAGTTACTTGGTGAGGAACACTGAAGCTTTCTTT. It yields the protein CASSYLVRNTEAFF.

This chain links TRBV7-9 with TRBJ2-3, with a weak D call TRBD2 (6 bases). CDR3 length: 11 amino acids. Germline V gene data show CDR1 as SEHNR and CDR2 as FQNEAQ (reference sequence). V gave up 11 bases and J gave up 2 bases, with 8 bases separating them. The CDR3 sequence: CAGGFTDTQYF. The CDR3 nucleotides are TGTGCCGGAGGGTTCACAGATACGCAGTATTTT.